This passage covers 20 T cell receptor beta chains from one sample sequenced in a study of vaccination and CD4 T cells after COVID-19. Sequencing of the DNA from cultured CD4+ T cells was carried out with the Oncomine TCR Beta short-read assay. A single record per CDR3 protein comes from TCRdb applying MiXCR to the PCR reads. The repertoire includes about 12,000 distinct CDR3 sequences, 30% to 45% of them detected once, and around 16% sits in the top ten. The antigens for these receptors are not known. Treatment defined: roughly 11-day PBMC culture with coronavirus spike peptide pools or control peptides (ViraFEST assay). Sequenced sample: cultured CD4+ T cells from blood. These TCRs come from a human donor with COVID-19.

The V call is TRBV27, the J call TRBJ2-2; maybe TRBD2 (7 bases). The V end was cut by 2 bases, the J end by 0 bases, with 13 bases between. Germline lookup yields CDR1 MNHEY and CDR2 SMNVEV (reference sequence). The CDR3 runs to 17 residues. CDR3 nucleotides: TGTGCCAGCAGTTTAATGGGGGGGCCCGCGAACACCGGGGAGCTGTTTTTT. It specifies CASSLMGGPANTGELFF.

The chain links TRBV6-1 to TRBJ1-2; 12 bases agree with TRBD1. CDR3 length equals 14 residues. J lost 7 bases, V lost 6 bases, and 6 bases had no gene match. Looked up from germline, CDR1 is MNHNS and CDR2 is SASEGT. The CDR3 DNA follows: TGTGCCAGCAGCCCGGGACAGGGGGCCCGTGGCTACACCTTC. Its translation is CASSPGQGARGYTF.

This chain connects TRBV7-2 to TRBJ1-2, with TRBD1 as a possible D gene (6 bases). CDR1 SGHTA and CDR2 FQGNSA come from the germline V gene. The CDR3 has 15 amino acids. V was shortened by 7 bases and J by 4 bases, with 19 bases between the two germline ends. The CDR3 coding sequence is TGTGCCAGCAACCACATGACAGGACCCTCCTATGGCTACACCTTC. Its translation: CASNHMTGPSYGYTF.

This clonotype was detected only a few times. CDR3 DNA sequence: TGTGCCAGCAGTTACTCTAGGGCAGCAGCTAATTCACCCCTCCACTTT. Protein: CASSYSRAAANSPLHF. The chain uses TRBV6-5 and TRBJ1-6; D is undetermined. The CDR3 is 16 amino acids. The ends were cut back, 0 bases at V and 6 bases at J, with 12 bases in the middle. CDR1 is MNHEY, CDR2 SVGAGI, per germline.

V and J are TRBV19 and TRBJ1-5; TRBD1 aligns across 7 bases. The germline V gene encodes CDR1 LNHDA and CDR2 SQIVND (reference sequence). The CDR3 extends over 14 amino acids. The V gene end was trimmed by 2 bases and the J gene end by 9 bases; junction bases not matched to a gene: 7. The CDR3 region is CASSISGTALPQHF. As DNA, the CDR3 is TGTGCCAGTAGTATATCAGGGACAGCACTGCCCCAGCATTTT.

The gene calls are TRBV11-2 and TRBJ1-1; the D gene is possibly TRBD1 (5 bases). Germline V gene lookup returns CDR1 SGHAT and CDR2 FQNNGV. V was shortened by 2 bases and J by 0 bases, with 10 bases between the two germline ends. The CDR3 runs to 15 residues. CDR3 in DNA: TGTGCCAGCAGCTTACACGACAGCGTGAACACTGAAGCTTTCTTT. Translation gives CASSLHDSVNTEAFF.

The chain recombines TRBV2 with TRBJ1-5; no reliable D call. The V gene's germline CDR1 is SNHLY and CDR2 FYNNEI. The V end was cut by 4 bases, the J end by 7 bases, with 11 bases between. The CDR3 is made up of 13 amino acids. CDR3 region: CASSGGPGQPQHF. CDR3 nucleotide sequence: TGTGCCAGCAGTGGAGGTCCGGGACAGCCCCAGCATTTT. Full variable domain (remainder filled in from reference TRBV2 and TRBJ1-5): EPEVTQTPSHQVTQMGQEVILRCVPISNHLYFYWYRQILGQKVEFLVSFYNNEISEKSEIFDDQFSVERPDGSNFTLKIRSTKLEDSAMYFCASSGGPGQPQHFGDGTRLSIL.

This chain connects TRBV18 to TRBJ2-7; D call uncertain. The length of the CDR3 is 15 residues. Trimming took 2 bases from V and 3 from J, leaving 14 bases between them. Germline CDR1 is KGHSH and CDR2 is LQKENI. The CDR3 spells CASSPRQNTGYEQYF. The DNA for the CDR3 is TGTGCCAGCTCACCAAGGCAGAACACGGGCTACGAGCAGTACTTC.

A few counts support this clonotype. The chain couples TRBV20-1 to TRBJ1-4, with D possibly TRBD1 on 5 matching bases. Germline CDR1 and CDR2: DFQATT and SNEGSKA (reference sequence). CDR3 length: 14 residues. Trimming took off 5 bases at V and 4 bases at J, with 14 bases between the two ends. CDR3 coding DNA: TGCAGTGCTTCACCGGGACCGATTAATGAAAAACTGTTTTTT. Amino acid sequence: CSASPGPINEKLFF.

The J gene is TRBJ1-4, the V gene TRBV12-3 or TRBV12-4; D is ambiguous. The CDR3 covers 11 residues. The germline V and J ends were trimmed by 6 bases and 8 bases, with 7 bases remaining between them. Here the CDR3 DNA reads TGTGCCAGCAGGCTAACGGAAAAACTGTTTTTT. The encoded protein is CASRLTEKLFF.

The chain combines TRBV18 with TRBJ1-5, with D unresolved. V shed 2 bases and J shed 9 bases, with 11 bases lying between them. CDR3 size: 13 residues. Germline values: CDR1 KGHSH, CDR2 LQKENI. In DNA form, the CDR3 reads TGTGCCAGCTCACCAGAGGCAGAACTGCCCCAGCATTTT. This sequence encodes CASSPEAELPQHF.

This sequence joins TRBV10-3 and TRBJ2-5; 8 bases map to TRBD2. Germline assignment: CDR1 ENHRY and CDR2 SYGVKD. V dropped 0 bases and J dropped 0; count of bases not matched to a gene: 3. The CDR3 covers 16 residues. In DNA form, the CDR3 reads TGTGCCATCAGTGAGTCGGGACTAGGGAACCAAGAGACCCAGTACTTC. Protein product: CAISESGLGNQETQYF.

This chain connects TRBV20-1 to TRBJ2-5; D might be TRBD1 (6 bases). Germline V gene sequence: CDR1 DFQATT, CDR2 SNEGSKA (reference sequence). The CDR3 extends over 15 amino acids. The V end lost 2 bases, the J end lost 1 base, and 14 bases lay between the germline ends. The DNA for the CDR3 is TGCAGTGCTAGACCACCGGGACAAGCCCAAGAGACCCAGTACTTC. Protein: CSARPPGQAQETQYF.

The chain employs TRBV5-4 and TRBJ2-1; 8 bases match TRBD1. CDR3 length equals 15 residues. J was trimmed by 7 bases and V by 6 bases; bases with no gene match: 12. Germline CDR1 is SGHNT and CDR2 is YYREEE (reference sequence). In DNA, the CDR3 is TGTGCCAGCACTGATGGGCAGGGGGCAAGGAATGAGCAGTTCTTC. Its translation: CASTDGQGARNEQFF.

The V and J genes are TRBV4-1 and TRBJ2-7, with no clear D. Germline values: CDR1 MGHRA, CDR2 YSYEKL. Trimming took 1 base from V and 3 from J, leaving 13 bases between them. The length of the CDR3 is 15 residues. The CDR3 region is CASSQGVTDRYEQYF. The CDR3 DNA reads as TGCGCCAGCAGCCAAGGGGTTACCGACCGCTACGAGCAGTACTTC.

This sequence joins TRBV5-8 and TRBJ2-5; D is unclear. The CDR3 runs 12 residues. V lost 0 bases, J lost 5 bases, and 5 bases lay in between. Germline values: CDR1 SGHTS, CDR2 YDEGEE. The CDR3 spells CASSLGRETQYF. The DNA of the CDR3 is TGTGCCAGCAGCTTGGGCCGGGAGACCCAGTACTTC.

The V and J genes are TRBV15 and TRBJ1-2; D is possibly TRBD1 (5 bases). Per germline, CDR1 LNHNV and CDR2 YYDKDF (reference sequence). The length of the CDR3 is 15 residues. V gave up 0 bases and J gave up 7 bases, with 15 bases separating them. CDR3 sequence (DNA): TGTGCCACCAGCAGAGATCGCGCAGGGCCCTCTGGCTACACCTTC. Its translation is CATSRDRAGPSGYTF.

V and J are TRBV6-1 and TRBJ2-3; D perhaps matches TRBD1 (6 bases). Trimming pared 5 bases from V and 7 bases from J, leaving 10 bases between. Germline CDR1 reads MNHNS; CDR2 reads SASEGT. This CDR3 is 12 amino acids long. The CDR3 protein is CASSRQEHTQYF. The CDR3 DNA reads TGTGCCAGCAGTAGACAGGAACATACGCAGTATTTT.

The chain recombines TRBV5-4 with TRBJ1-6; D is unresolved. The CDR3 loop spans 15 amino acids. V shed 0 bases and J shed 5 bases, with 9 bases lying between them. Germline assignment: CDR1 SGHNT and CDR2 YYREEE (reference sequence). CDR3: CASSLDRHHNSPLHF. As DNA, the CDR3 is TGTGCCAGCAGCTTGGACCGACACCATAATTCACCCCTCCACTTT.

This clonotype was detected only a few times. This chain connects TRBV6-1 to TRBJ2-3; D may be TRBD2 (6 bases). Trimming removed 10 bases at V and 3 bases at J, with 20 bases between. CDR1 MNHNS and CDR2 SASEGT come from the germline V gene. The CDR3 consists of 15 residues. DNA for the CDR3: TGTGCCACAAGGGCCGGGAGAAGCAATACAGATACGCAGTATTTT. It encodes CATRAGRSNTDTQYF.